Detailed here is one T cell receptor beta chain. J gave up 2 bases and V 2 bases, and 5 bases lay outside the gene matches. The CDR3 is 18 residues long. CDR1 and CDR2 from the germline V gene are SGHDT and YYEEEE. Only in-frame clones appear in the TCRdb table, and some are missing; sequencing was by immunoSEQ multiplex PCR. Of about 320,000 clones in the sample, around nine tenths were seen once. This entry comes from a study of blood T cell repertoires in COVID-19. About the research overall: The study drew acute and convalescent COVID-19 samples from the United States, Italy and Spain. The cDNA or gDNA used as material had been derived from T cells, B-cell-depleted T cells, or PBMCs.

Enrollees, about 18 to 89 years old, lived in some 24 US areas. This receptor was identified in a man aged 55-75 years who had recovered from COVID-19. J is TRBJ2-1 and V is TRBV5-6, with TRBD2 matching over 15 bases. Input material: PBMCs or T cells enriched from blood (not recorded which). CDR3 sequence: CASSFPWTSGRAYNEQFF. DNA of the CDR3: TGTGCCAGCAGCTTTCCCTGGACTAGCGGGAGGGCCTACAATGAGCAGTTCTTC. Variable domain in full (rest from reference TRBV5-6 and TRBJ2-1): DAGVTQSPTHLIKTRGQQVTLRCSPKSGHDTVSWYQQALGQGPQFIFQYYEEEERQRGNFPDRFSGHQFPNYSSELNVNALLLGDSALYLCASSFPWTSGRAYNEQFFGPGTRLTVL.